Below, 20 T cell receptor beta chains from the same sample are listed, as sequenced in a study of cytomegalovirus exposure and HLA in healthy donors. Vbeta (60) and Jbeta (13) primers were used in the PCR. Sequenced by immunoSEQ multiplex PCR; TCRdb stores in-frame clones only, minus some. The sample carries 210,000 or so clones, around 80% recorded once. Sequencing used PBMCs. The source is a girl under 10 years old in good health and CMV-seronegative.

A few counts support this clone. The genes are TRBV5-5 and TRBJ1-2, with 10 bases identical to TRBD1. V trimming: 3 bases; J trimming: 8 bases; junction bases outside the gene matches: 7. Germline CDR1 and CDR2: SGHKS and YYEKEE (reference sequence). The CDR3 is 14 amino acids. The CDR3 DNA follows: TGTGCCAGCAGCTACTCGACAGGGGGCGAGGGCTACACCTTC. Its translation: CASSYSTGGEGYTF.

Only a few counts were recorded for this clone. CDR3 loop: CASSPSGQSYEQYF. CDR3 bases: TGCGCCAGCAGCCCGTCGGGACAGTCCTACGAGCAGTACTTC. This chain connects TRBV5-1 to TRBJ2-7; 7 bases line up with TRBD1. In germline, CDR1 is SGHRS, CDR2 YFSETQ. The trim removed 4 bases at V and 1 base at J, leaving 5 bases unmatched. The CDR3 is 14 amino acids.

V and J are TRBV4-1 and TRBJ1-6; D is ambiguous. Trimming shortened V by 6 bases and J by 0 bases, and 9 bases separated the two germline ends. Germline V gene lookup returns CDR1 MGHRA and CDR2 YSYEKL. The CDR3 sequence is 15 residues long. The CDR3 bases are TGCGCCAGCAGTGAGGGATCCTCCTATAATTCACCCCTCCACTTT. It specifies CASSEGSSYNSPLHF.

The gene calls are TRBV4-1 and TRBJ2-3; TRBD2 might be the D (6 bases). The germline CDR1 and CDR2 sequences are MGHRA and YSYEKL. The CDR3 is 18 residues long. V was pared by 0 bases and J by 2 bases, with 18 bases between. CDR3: CASSQDQEGLPYTDTQYF. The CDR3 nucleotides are TGCGCCAGCAGCCAAGATCAGGAGGGACTCCCTTACACAGATACGCAGTATTTT.

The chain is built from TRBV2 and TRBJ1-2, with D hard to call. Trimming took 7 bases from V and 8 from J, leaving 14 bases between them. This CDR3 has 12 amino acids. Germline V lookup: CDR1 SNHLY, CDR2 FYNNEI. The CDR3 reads CASMVMFGGYTF. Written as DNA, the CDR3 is TGTGCCAGCATGGTGATGTTTGGCGGCTACACCTTC. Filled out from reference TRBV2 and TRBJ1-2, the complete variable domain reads EPEVTQTPSHQVTQMGQEVILRCVPISNHLYFYWYRQILGQKVEFLVSFYNNEISEKSEIFDDQFSVERPDGSNFTLKIRSTKLEDSAMYFCASMVMFGGYTFGSGTRLTVV.

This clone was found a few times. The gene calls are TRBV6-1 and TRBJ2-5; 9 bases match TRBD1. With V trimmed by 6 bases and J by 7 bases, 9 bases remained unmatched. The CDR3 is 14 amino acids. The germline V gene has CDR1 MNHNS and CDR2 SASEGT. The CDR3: CASSGTGQRGTQYF. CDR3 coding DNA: TGTGCCAGCAGCGGGACAGGGCAAAGGGGGACCCAGTACTTC.

The CDR3: CASSTGLAGETDTQYF. Written as DNA, the CDR3 is TGCGCCAGCAGCACCGGACTAGCGGGAGAGACAGATACGCAGTATTTT. The chain joins TRBV5-1 to TRBJ2-3, with TRBD2 matching 13 bases. The CDR3 extends over 16 amino acids. Trimming at V came to 4 bases and at J to 3 bases, leaving 5 bases not matched to a gene. Germline V lookup: CDR1 SGHRS, CDR2 YFSETQ.

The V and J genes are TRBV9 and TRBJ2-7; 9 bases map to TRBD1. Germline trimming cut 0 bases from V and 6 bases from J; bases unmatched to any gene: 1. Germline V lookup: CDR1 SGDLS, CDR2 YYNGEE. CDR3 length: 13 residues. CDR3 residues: CASSVATGGEQYF. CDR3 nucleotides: TGTGCCAGCAGCGTAGCGACAGGGGGCGAGCAGTACTTC.

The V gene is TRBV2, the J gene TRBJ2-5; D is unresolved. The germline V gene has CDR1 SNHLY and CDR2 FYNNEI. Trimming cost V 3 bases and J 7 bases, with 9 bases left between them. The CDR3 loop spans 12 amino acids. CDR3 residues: CASSESVVTQYF. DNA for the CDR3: TGTGCCAGCAGTGAGTCAGTTGTGACCCAGTACTTC.

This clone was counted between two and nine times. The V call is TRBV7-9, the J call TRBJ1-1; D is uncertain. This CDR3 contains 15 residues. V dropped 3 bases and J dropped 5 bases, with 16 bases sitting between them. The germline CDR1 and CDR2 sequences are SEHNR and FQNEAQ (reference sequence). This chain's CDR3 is CASSFFVNNGTEAFF. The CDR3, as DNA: TGTGCCAGCAGCTTTTTTGTGAATAACGGGACTGAAGCTTTCTTT.

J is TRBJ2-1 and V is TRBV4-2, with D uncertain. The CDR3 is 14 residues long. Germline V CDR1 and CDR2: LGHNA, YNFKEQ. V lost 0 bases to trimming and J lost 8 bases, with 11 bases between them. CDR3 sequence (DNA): TGTGCCAGCAGCCAAGATATTGGAGCGTATGAGCAGTTCTTC. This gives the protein CASSQDIGAYEQFF.

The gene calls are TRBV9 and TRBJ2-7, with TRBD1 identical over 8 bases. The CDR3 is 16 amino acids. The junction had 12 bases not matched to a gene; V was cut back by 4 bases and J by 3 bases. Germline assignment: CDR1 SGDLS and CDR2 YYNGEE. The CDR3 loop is CASSSPRGLTHYEQYF. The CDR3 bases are TGTGCCAGCAGCTCCCCCAGGGGGCTTACCCACTACGAGCAGTACTTC.

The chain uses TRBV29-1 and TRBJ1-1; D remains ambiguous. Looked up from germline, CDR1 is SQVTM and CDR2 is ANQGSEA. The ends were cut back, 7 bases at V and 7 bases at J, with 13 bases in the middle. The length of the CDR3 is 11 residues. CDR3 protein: CSAAAEHEAFF. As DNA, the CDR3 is TGCAGCGCCGCGGCTGAACATGAAGCTTTCTTT.

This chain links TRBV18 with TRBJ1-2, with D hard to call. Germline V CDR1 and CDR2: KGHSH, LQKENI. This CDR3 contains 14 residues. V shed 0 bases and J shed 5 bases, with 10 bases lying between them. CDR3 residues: CASSPPSGFYGYTF. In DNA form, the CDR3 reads TGTGCCAGCTCACCACCGTCCGGTTTTTATGGCTACACCTTC.

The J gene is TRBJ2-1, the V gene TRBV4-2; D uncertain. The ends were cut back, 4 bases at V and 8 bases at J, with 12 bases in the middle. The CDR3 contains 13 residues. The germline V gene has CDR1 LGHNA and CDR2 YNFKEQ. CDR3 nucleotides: TGTGCCAGCAGCCGTGTCGGTGGAGATGAGCAGTTCTTC. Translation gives CASSRVGGDEQFF.

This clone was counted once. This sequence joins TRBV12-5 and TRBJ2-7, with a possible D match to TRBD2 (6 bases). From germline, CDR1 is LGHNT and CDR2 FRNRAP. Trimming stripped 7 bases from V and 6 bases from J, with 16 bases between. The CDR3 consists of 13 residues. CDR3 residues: CASAVAALGEQYF. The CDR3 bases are TGTGCTAGTGCTGTAGCGGCTCTTGGCGAGCAGTACTTC.

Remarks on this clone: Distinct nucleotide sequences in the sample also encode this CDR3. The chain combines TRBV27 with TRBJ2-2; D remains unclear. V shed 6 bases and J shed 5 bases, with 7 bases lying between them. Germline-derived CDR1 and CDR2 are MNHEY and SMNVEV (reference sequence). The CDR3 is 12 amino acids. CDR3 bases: TGTGCCAGCAGCCCTCTAACCGGGGAGCTGTTTTTT. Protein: CASSPLTGELFF.

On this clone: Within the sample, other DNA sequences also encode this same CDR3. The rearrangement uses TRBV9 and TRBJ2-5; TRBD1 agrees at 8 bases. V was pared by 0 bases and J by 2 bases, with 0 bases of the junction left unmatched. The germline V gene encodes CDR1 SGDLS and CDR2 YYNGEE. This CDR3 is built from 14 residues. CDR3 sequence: CASSVGTGQETQYF. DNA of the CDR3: TGTGCCAGCAGCGTAGGGACAGGGCAAGAGACCCAGTACTTC. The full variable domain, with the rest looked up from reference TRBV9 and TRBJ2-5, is DSGVTQTPKHLITATGQRVTLRCSPRSGDLSVYWYQQSLDQGLQFLIQYYNGEERAKGNILERFSAQQFPDLHSELNLSSLELGDSALYFCASSVGTGQETQYFGPGTRLLVL.

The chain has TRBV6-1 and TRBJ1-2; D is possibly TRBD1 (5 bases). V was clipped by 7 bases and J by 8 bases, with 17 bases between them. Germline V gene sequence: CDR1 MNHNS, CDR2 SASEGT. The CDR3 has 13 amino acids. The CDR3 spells CASTESGVGGYTF. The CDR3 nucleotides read TGTGCCAGCACCGAGTCGGGGGTGGGAGGCTACACCTTC.

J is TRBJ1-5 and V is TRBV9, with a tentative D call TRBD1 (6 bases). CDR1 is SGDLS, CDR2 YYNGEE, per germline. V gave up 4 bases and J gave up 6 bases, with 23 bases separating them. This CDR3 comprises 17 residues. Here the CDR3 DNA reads TGTGCCAGCAGCCGTGGGGGGGGCGCGGGGGACCTTCAGCCCCAGCATTTT. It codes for CASSRGGGAGDLQPQHF.